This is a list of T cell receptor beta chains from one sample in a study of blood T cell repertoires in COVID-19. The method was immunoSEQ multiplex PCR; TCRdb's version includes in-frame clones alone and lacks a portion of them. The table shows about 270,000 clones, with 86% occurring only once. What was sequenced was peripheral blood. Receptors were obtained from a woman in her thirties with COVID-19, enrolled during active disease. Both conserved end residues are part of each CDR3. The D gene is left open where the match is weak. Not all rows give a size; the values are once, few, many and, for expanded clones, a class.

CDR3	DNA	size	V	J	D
CASTGGSRTGELFF	TGTGCCAGCACGGGGGGGTCCCGCACCGGGGAGCTGTTTTTT	few	TRBV6-5	TRBJ2-2	TRBD2
CASSSTVNTEAFF	TGTGCCAGCAGTTCAACAGTGAACACTGAAGCTTTCTTT	.	TRBV6-5	TRBJ1-1	.
CASSPRTGGWNTGELFF	TGTGCCAGCAGCCCCCGGACAGGGGGCTGGAACACCGGGGAGCTGTTTTTT	.	TRBV5-5	TRBJ2-2	TRBD1
CSARAPGELFF	TGCAGTGCTAGAGCTCCGGGGGAACTGTTTTTT	.	TRBV20-1	TRBJ1-4	.
CASSNLAGPYEQYF	TGTGCCAGCAGCAATCTAGCGGGGCCCTACGAGCAGTACTTC	.	TRBV28	TRBJ2-7	TRBD2
CASSLFGTGPSTSVNTEAFF	TGCGCCAGCAGCTTGTTCGGGACAGGGCCCTCAACAAGTGTAAACACTGAAGCTTTCTTT	.	TRBV5-1	TRBJ1-1	TRBD1
CASSQGLRAFF	TGTGCCAGCAGCCAGGGGCTTAGAGCTTTCTTT	.	TRBV6-5	TRBJ1-1	.
CASSLDRGLSGNTIYF	TGCGCCAGCAGCTTGGACAGGGGGCTCTCTGGAAACACCATATATTTT	.	TRBV5-1	TRBJ1-3	TRBD1
CASSLFSGETQYF	TGCGCCAGCAGCTTGTTTTCCGGGGAGACCCAGTACTTC	.	TRBV5-1	TRBJ2-5	.
CASSGRSEVQFF	TGTGCCAGCAGCGGAAGGTCAGAGGTGCAGTTCTTC	.	TRBV9	TRBJ2-1	.
CASAASWFSDEQYF	TGTGCCAGCGCAGCTAGCTGGTTCTCGGACGAGCAGTACTTC	.	TRBV2	TRBJ2-7	.
CASSQWPDPRRVRGYTF	TGCGCCAGCAGCCAATGGCCTGACCCCAGGAGGGTTCGGGGCTACACCTTC	once	TRBV4-1	TRBJ1-2	.
CASSLAGLATTTGETQYF	TGCGCCAGCAGCTTGGCGGGACTAGCGACGACGACGGGAGAGACCCAGTACTTC	.	TRBV5-1	TRBJ2-5	TRBD2
CASSLGYSPPYEQYF	TGTGCCAGCAGCTTAGGATACAGCCCACCCTACGAGCAGTACTTC	.	TRBV7-9	TRBJ2-7	.
CARTTEGVSEQETQYF	TGTGCCAGGACCACAGAGGGGGTATCAGAACAAGAGACCCAGTACTTC	once	TRBV5-6	TRBJ2-5	.
CASSYRTVGNTIYF	TGTGCCAGCAGTTATCGGACAGTCGGAAACACCATATATTTT	few	TRBV28	TRBJ1-3	.
CASSPNRVFYGYTF	TGTGCCAGCAGTCCAAACAGGGTTTTCTATGGCTACACCTTC	.	TRBV6-5	TRBJ1-2	.
CSVVGRLARAEQYF	TGCAGCGTTGTTGGTAGGCTAGCAAGAGCCGAGCAGTACTTC	.	TRBV29-1	TRBJ2-7	.
CASSSRGRRYGYTF	TGTGCCAGCAGCTCGCGAGGGCGTCGGTATGGCTACACCTTC	many	TRBV7-8	TRBJ1-2	.
CASSPHNSRETQYF	TGTGCCAGCTCACCTCATAATTCGCGGGAGACCCAGTACTTC	.	TRBV18	TRBJ2-5	.
CASSRTTGNTGELFF	TGTGCCAGCAGCCGAACTACAGGGAATACCGGGGAGCTGTTTTTT	.	TRBV7-9	TRBJ2-2	.
CASSLRGKHTDTQYF	TGCGCCAGCAGCCTCCGGGGGAAACACACAGATACGCAGTATTTT	.	TRBV4-1	TRBJ2-3	.
CASSSTGQTDTQYF	TGTGCCAGCAGCTCGACAGGCCAGACAGATACGCAGTATTTT	.	TRBV11-2	TRBJ2-3	.
CASSRGGVNEKLFF	TGTGCCAGCAGCCGGGGAGGGGTAAATGAAAAACTGTTTTTT	.	TRBV28	TRBJ1-4	.
CASSPRRTSGGSSTDTQYF	TGTGCCAGCAGTCCCCGACGGACTAGCGGGGGGTCTAGCACAGATACGCAGTATTTT	.	TRBV6-6	TRBJ2-3	TRBD2
CASSPGQGARHEQYF	TGTGCCAGCTCACCGGGACAGGGGGCTCGACACGAGCAGTACTTC	.	TRBV18	TRBJ2-7	TRBD1
CASNNRGPKNIQYF	TGTGCCAGTAATAACAGGGGGCCAAAAAACATTCAGTACTTC	.	TRBV19	TRBJ2-4	TRBD1
CASSLLQGAETQYF	TGCGCCAGCAGCTTACTACAGGGAGCGGAGACCCAGTACTTC	once	TRBV5-1	TRBJ2-5	.
CASRLLTNTGELFF	TGTGCCAGCAGGTTACTGACTAACACCGGGGAGCTGTTTTTT	.	TRBV11-2	TRBJ2-2	.
CASSLSGYEQYF	TGTGCCAGCAGCTTGTCAGGCTACGAGCAGTACTTC	few	TRBV7-8	TRBJ2-7	.
CASSPSTGYSYEQYF	TGTGCCAGCAGTCCCTCGACAGGCTACTCCTACGAGCAGTACTTC	.	TRBV27	TRBJ2-7	.
CASSNTNWDILPSEAFF	TGCGCCAGCAGCAACACTAATTGGGACATCCTACCCTCTGAAGCTTTCTTT	once	TRBV5-1	TRBJ1-1	.
CGPERRIYGYTF	TGTGGGCCGGAGCGCCGCATCTATGGCTACACCTTC	.	TRBV19	TRBJ1-2	.
CASSSFPGSSGNTIYF	TGTGCCAGCAGCTCATTCCCAGGGTCATCCGGAAACACCATATATTTT	.	TRBV7-6	TRBJ1-3	.
CASSTRTGMYSPLHF	TGTGCCAGCAGCACCAGGACAGGGATGTATTCACCCCTCCACTTT	few	TRBV7-9	TRBJ1-6	TRBD1
CASSFSRNSYEQYF	TGTGCCAGCAGCTTTTCGCGGAACTCCTACGAGCAGTACTTC	.	TRBV11-2	TRBJ2-7	.
CASSNWGQGHEDTQYF	TGTGCCAGCAGCAACTGGGGACAGGGGCATGAGGATACGCAGTATTTT	.	TRBV21-1	TRBJ2-3	.
CASDAMRRMGMGGRMTYEQYF	TGTGCCAGCGACGCCATGCGCCGCATGGGGATGGGGGGACGGATGACCTACGAGCAGTACTTC	.	TRBV2	TRBJ2-7	.
CASSLSLGQYNEQFF	TGTGCCAGCAGTTTATCACTCGGACAGTACAATGAGCAGTTCTTC	.	TRBV27	TRBJ2-1	.
CASSPPSESYEQYF	TGTGCCAGCTCACCACCATCCGAGTCCTACGAGCAGTACTTC	once	TRBV18	TRBJ2-7	.